The 11 T cell receptor beta chains below were found in one sample sequenced in a study of T-cell memory formation after mild COVID-19. TCRdb analysed the 5' RACE reads with MiXCR anew, one entry per CDR3 protein. The sample records about 430,000 distinct CDR3 sequences, roughly 24% being singletons. Source material: PBMCs or a T cell subset sorted from them (not recorded which). The source of these receptors is an adult woman who had mild COVID-19 (a few samples of this study predate the infection). Cell type and time point are not known.

This clonotype occurred a few times. The CDR3 DNA is TGTGCCAGCAGTTTGTCCCAGGGGGCGCGAGAGCAGTTCTTC. This gives the protein CASSLSQGAREQFF. The rearrangement uses TRBV12-3 or TRBV12-4 and TRBJ2-1; 8 bases match TRBD1. This CDR3 has 14 amino acids. Trimming took 3 bases from V and 10 from J; bases not matched to a gene: 8.

DNA for the CDR3: TGTGCCAGCAGCTCGCATCTGGACAGGGGGAAACTCGCAGATACGCAGTATTTT. Its protein product is CASSSHLDRGKLADTQYF. The genes are TRBV7-8 and TRBJ2-3; 10 nucleotides match TRBD1. Germline lookup yields CDR1 SGHVS and CDR2 FQNEAQ. The ends lost 4 bases at V and 4 bases at J; junction bases unmatched: 14. This CDR3 region has 18 residues.

The rearrangement uses TRBV6-5 and TRBJ1-2, with 10 bases lining up with TRBD1. J gave up 2 bases and V 8 bases, and 8 bases lay outside the gene matches. CDR1 and CDR2 from the germline V gene are MNHEY and SVGAGI. The length of the CDR3 is 15 residues. CDR3 amino acids: CASWDRGGSNYGYTF. The CDR3 nucleotides read TGTGCCAGCTGGGACAGGGGAGGGTCGAACTATGGCTACACCTTC.

V is TRBV12-3 or TRBV12-4 and J is TRBJ1-2; 7 bases agree with TRBD1. The length of the CDR3 is 15 residues. V shed 1 base and J 0 bases; nucleotides not matched to a gene: 2. CDR3 DNA sequence: TGTGCCAGCAGTTTAGGGAGGGGGCCTAACTATGGCTACACCTTC. It is translated as CASSLGRGPNYGYTF.

The V call is TRBV7-3, the J call TRBJ2-5; 8 bases agree with TRBD1. Germline V CDR1 and CDR2: SGHTA, FQGTGA. Trimming at V came to 3 bases and at J to 1 base, leaving 4 bases not matched to a gene. This CDR3 comprises 15 residues. The CDR3 DNA is TGTGCCAGCAGCTTCCAGGGGGCAAGCCAAGAGACCCAGTACTTC. It encodes CASSFQGASQETQYF.

This chain joins TRBV12-3 or TRBV12-4 and TRBJ1-1; D is unresolved. The length of the CDR3 is 14 residues. V shed 1 base and J shed 6 bases, with 12 bases lying between them. The CDR3 reads CASSLGGAGPEAFF. In DNA, the CDR3 is TGTGCCAGCAGTTTAGGGGGAGCAGGACCTGAAGCTTTCTTT.

This clonotype was found a few times. The chain carries TRBV10-2 and TRBJ1-6; D unclear. Germline CDR1 and CDR2: WSHSY and SAAADI. The CDR3 covers 14 residues. V gave up 5 bases and J gave up 7 bases, with 12 bases separating them. The CDR3: CASSQEAANSPLHF. In DNA form, the CDR3 reads TGCGCCAGCAGTCAAGAGGCCGCGAATTCACCCCTCCACTTT.

The chain's CDR3 is CASSPGRGSYEQYF. The CDR3 DNA sequence: TGCGCCAGCAGCCCCGGGCGGGGCTCTTACGAGCAGTACTTC. The rearrangement joins TRBV4-3 to TRBJ2-7; weak D call: TRBD2 (6 bases). V was shortened by 4 bases and J by 4 bases, with 14 bases between the two germline ends. This CDR3 comprises 14 residues. Per the germline V gene, CDR1 is LGHNA and CDR2 is YSLEER.

The genes are TRBV18 and TRBJ1-2, with D maybe TRBD1 (5 bases). Trimming cost V 3 bases and J 4 bases, with 12 bases left between them. This CDR3 is 14 amino acids long. Germline V CDR1 and CDR2: KGHSH, LQKENI. In DNA, the CDR3 is TGTGCCAGCTCACCCTGGCAGGGCACCTATGGCTACACCTTC. This sequence encodes CASSPWQGTYGYTF.

The CDR3 loop is CAISERQEYEQYF. The CDR3 DNA reads as TGTGCCATCAGTGAGCGGCAGGAGTACGAGCAGTACTTC. V is TRBV10-3 and J is TRBJ2-7, with no clear D. There are 13 residues in the CDR3. Germline V gives CDR1 ENHRY, CDR2 SYGVKD. V shed 2 bases and J shed 4 bases, with 9 bases lying between them.

V is TRBV12-3 or TRBV12-4 and J is TRBJ1-5, with TRBD1 as a possible D gene (5 bases). The CDR3 runs 12 residues. V lost 7 bases and J lost 3, with 7 bases in between. The CDR3 spells CASTTDNQPQHF. For the CDR3, the DNA is TGTGCCAGCACGACAGACAATCAGCCCCAGCATTTT.